This is a list of T cell receptor beta chains from one sample in a study of T cells after yellow fever vaccination. MiXCR was run by TCRdb on the 5' RACE reads, yielding one entry per CDR3 protein. The table includes some 420,000 distinct CDR3 sequences, around 20% detected once. The specimen comprised PBMCs, sampled before the yellow fever booster vaccination. All receptors derive from a man younger than 35 who received the YFV17D yellow fever vaccine. Both conserved end residues are part of each CDR3. The D gene is left open where the match is weak. Clone sizes are given selectively: once, few, many, or a class where the clone is expanded.

j_call clone_size v_call d_call cdr3_nt cdr3_aa
TRBJ1-2 - TRBV15 - TGTGCCACCAGCAGAGAAAACAGGGAACCCATGCGAGGCTACACCTTC CATSRENREPMRGYTF
TRBJ2-1 few TRBV27 - TGTGCCAGCAGCCCAATCCGAGGGGGCAATGAGCAGTTCTTC CASSPIRGGNEQFF
TRBJ2-3 - TRBV20-1 - TGCAGTGCTAGAGATTGGGGCGAGGCAGATACGCAGTATTTT CSARDWGEADTQYF
TRBJ1-5 - TRBV10-3 - TGTGCCATCAGTGAAAGGTCTGGCTCCGGGCAGCCCCAGCATTTT CAISERSGSGQPQHF
TRBJ1-2 - TRBV6-2/TRBV6-3 - TGTGCCAGCAGCTCGGACAGTACGGGCTACACCTTC CASSSDSTGYTF
TRBJ1-2 many TRBV4-3 - TGCGCCAGCAGCCAAGTGGGGGGTATCAACTATGGCTACACCTTC CASSQVGGINYGYTF
TRBJ2-5 few TRBV5-5 - TGTGCCAGCAGCATAGGCCCACAAGAGACCCAGTACTTC CASSIGPQETQYF
TRBJ1-1 - TRBV7-9 - TGTGCCAGCAGCTTAGACCCAGGAGGCAACACTGAAGCTTTCTTT CASSLDPGGNTEAFF
TRBJ2-3 - TRBV5-1 TRBD2 TGCGCCAGCAGCTTGATGTCGCGGGGGGGCCCAGATACGCAGTATTTT CASSLMSRGGPDTQYF
TRBJ2-4 many TRBV6-1 - TGTGCCAGCAGTGGCGCTGTCCGGGGCCTAGCCAAAAACATTCAGTACTTC CASSGAVRGLAKNIQYF
TRBJ2-7 - TRBV11-2 TRBD1 TGTGCCAGCAGCTCGACAGGGGCTCGAGCCTTC CASSSTGARAF
TRBJ1-4 - TRBV6-6 - TGTGCCAGCAGTACCTTGGGAAGGGGCGTTTTTGCAACTAATGAAAAACTGTTTTTT CASSTLGRGVFATNEKLFF
TRBJ2-1 - TRBV7-9 - TGTGCCAGCAGCTTAGCGCCCGACAATGAGCAGTTCTTC CASSLAPDNEQFF
TRBJ1-3 few TRBV29-1 - TGCAGCGTTGGAGCGGGCTCTGGAAACACCATATATTTT CSVGAGSGNTIYF
TRBJ2-3 many TRBV7-3 TRBD1 TGTGCCAGCAGCTTACTGGGACAGGGAATTACAGATACGCAGTATTTT CASSLLGQGITDTQYF
TRBJ1-5 few TRBV20-1 - TGCAGTGCTAGAGATCAGGTTTCAGCCACGCATTTT CSARDQVSATHF
TRBJ1-1 few TRBV7-2 TRBD1 TGTGCCAGCAGCTTAGGGGGACAGCGACTTGAAGCTTTCTTT CASSLGGQRLEAFF
TRBJ1-5 - TRBV28 - TGTGCCAGCAGGCCGGACACTTCCAATCAGCCCCAGCATTTT CASRPDTSNQPQHF
TRBJ1-1 - TRBV18 - TGTGCCAGCTCACCAGCTCAGGCTGTCACTGAAGCTTTCTTT CASSPAQAVTEAFF
TRBJ2-5 - TRBV2 TRBD1 TGTGCCATCGGATTACAGGGGAGCCAAGAGACCCAGTACTTC CAIGLQGSQETQYF
TRBJ2-1 - TRBV29-1 - TGCAGCGTTGATACAGACCTTCGGGGGCAGTTCTTC CSVDTDLRGQFF
TRBJ1-2 many TRBV7-2 - TGTGCCAGCAGCCCATCCGGGGATGGCTATGGCTACACCTTC CASSPSGDGYGYTF
TRBJ2-3 - TRBV3-1 - TGTGCCAGCAGCGACCGGGACGCTAGCACAGATACGCAGTATTTT CASSDRDASTDTQYF
TRBJ2-2 - TRBV11-3 TRBD1 TGTGCCAGCAGCTTAGCCGGGACAGGGAACGGGGAGCTGTTTTTT CASSLAGTGNGELFF
TRBJ2-1 few TRBV7-2 - TGTGCCAGCAGCTTAGACTATTCCTACAATGAGCAGTTCTTC CASSLDYSYNEQFF
TRBJ1-1 few TRBV7-9 - TGTGCCAGCAGCTTAACGGGGGGCGCGAGGGCTTTCTTT CASSLTGGARAFF